This TCR beta chain was profiled in a study of CD8 T cells in Susac syndrome. The authors carried out high-throughput sequencing of TCR beta. They applied it to CD8+ and CD4+ T cells obtained from blood. CD8+ and CD4+ T cells were negatively isolated; TEMRA cells were FACS-enriched. RNA, at about 0.45 to 1 ug, was reverse transcribed with random hexamers. Amplification of TCR beta CDR3 spanned 54 Vbeta and 13 Jbeta via immunoSEQ multiplex PCR. From the immunoSEQ multiplex PCR reads, TCRdb called clonotypes with MiXCR, one entry per CDR3 protein. The sample carries approximately 150,000 distinct CDR3 sequences, over 80% recorded once. The clonotype comes from a human donor with multiple sclerosis. Sequencing was done on a sample of CD8+ T cells from PBMCs.

CDR3 residues: CASRKSHEQFF. The CDR3 DNA reads TGTGCCAGCAGGAAAAGCCATGAGCAGTTCTTC. The chain couples TRBV25-1 to TRBJ2-1; D not resolved. The V end lost 6 bases, the J end lost 8 bases, and 8 bases lay between the germline ends. Germline V gives CDR1 MGHDK, CDR2 SYGVNS. The CDR3 covers 11 residues.